These T cell receptor beta chains were read from a single sample in a study of T cell repertoires in cytomegalovirus infection. Each CDR3 protein gets one entry after TCRdb re-called the reads with MiXCR. The sample holds roughly 860,000 distinct CDR3 sequences, 32% seen once. These TCRs are of unknown antigen specificity. Sequenced material: cultured CD8+ T cells from PBMCs, taken from culture after CMV antigen stimulation. Every receptor here comes from a human donor in good health (CMV status not recorded). Some clones in this sample may be carry-over from other donors' samples. Both conserved end residues are part of each CDR3. A D gene is named only where the DNA matches it firmly. Rows give clone size only sometimes, using once, few, many, or a class for an expanded clone.

d_call clone_size j_call v_call cdr3_aa cdr3_nt
. many TRBJ1-3 TRBV7-2 CASSDPDLIEGNTIYF TGTGCCAGCAGCGACCCCGACCTCATAGAGGGAAACACCATATATTTT
. many TRBJ1-1 TRBV7-6 CASSLWDMNTEAFF TGTGCCAGCAGCTTGTGGGACATGAACACTGAAGCTTTCTTT
TRBD2 . TRBJ2-5 TRBV7-9 CASSLSSGVQETQYF TGTGCCAGCAGCTTGTCTAGCGGGGTCCAAGAGACCCAGTACTTC
TRBD2 few TRBJ2-7 TRBV7-9 CATGGTYEQYF TGTGCCACGGGAGGGACCTACGAGCAGTACTTC
. few TRBJ2-1 TRBV20-1 CSASGEPRYNEQFF TGCAGTGCTAGCGGGGAACCCCGATACAATGAGCAGTTCTTC
. . TRBJ2-1 TRBV6-1 CASVVGGKGNEQFF TGTGCCAGCGTCGTAGGAGGGAAGGGAAATGAGCAGTTCTTC
TRBD2 few TRBJ2-1 TRBV6-6 CASSYRTSGYGEQFF TGTGCCAGCAGTTACAGGACTAGCGGGTACGGTGAGCAGTTCTTC
. . TRBJ1-2 TRBV7-4 CASSPTHYGYTF TGTGCCAGCAGCCCTACCCACTATGGCTACACCTTC
. few TRBJ2-2 TRBV6-6 CASSYRADTGELFF TGTGCCAGCAGTTACAGGGCGGACACCGGGGAGCTGTTTTTT
. . TRBJ1-1 TRBV6-2/TRBV6-3 CASTLRRAWTEAFF TGTGCCAGCACCCTTAGGAGGGCTTGGACTGAAGCTTTCTTT
TRBD2 few TRBJ2-1 TRBV6-1 CASSELRLAGGLDEQFF TGTGCCAGCAGTGAATTAAGACTAGCGGGGGGGCTTGATGAGCAGTTCTTC
. few TRBJ1-6 TRBV27 CASSFLGYNSPLHF TGTGCCAGCAGTTTTCTCGGGTATAATTCACCCCTCCACTTT
. . TRBJ2-1 TRBV9 CASSVEAIPYNEQFF TGTGCCAGCAGCGTAGAAGCAATCCCCTACAATGAGCAGTTCTTC
. many TRBJ1-1 TRBV4-1 CASSQDTGNTEAFF TGCGCCAGCAGCCAAGATACCGGGAACACTGAAGCTTTCTTT
. once TRBJ2-1 TRBV5-1 CASSWDPGSYNEQFF TGCGCCAGCAGCTGGGACCCTGGCTCCTACAATGAGCAGTTCTTC
. . TRBJ1-2 TRBV14 CASSRDGEGFYGYTF TGTGCCAGCAGCCGTGACGGGGAGGGATTCTATGGCTACACCTTC
. few TRBJ1-2 TRBV12-5 CASGDQGNYGYTF TGTGCTAGTGGTGACCAGGGAAACTATGGCTACACCTTC
. many TRBJ1-5 TRBV7-8 CASSFEDSNQPQHF TGTGCCAGCAGCTTCGAGGATAGCAATCAGCCCCAGCATTTT